The T cell receptor beta chain under discussion was sequenced for a study of T cell responses to AZD1222 COVID-19 vaccine. General study results and limits: Sampling that yielded the repertoires occurred only after the peak T cell response. A mostly white British donor set with more females was recruited, and clonal diversity was possibly underestimated. Along spike, vaccine-associated CD4 TCRs were found throughout, with dominance at 160-218 and 743-854.

The CDR3 length is 18 residues. V lost 4 bases to trimming and J lost 0 bases, with 20 bases between them. The germline V gene has CDR1 SGDLS and CDR2 YYNGEE. The protocol was immunoSEQ multiplex PCR, while the TCRdb copy is restricted to in-frame clones and leaves out a portion. Of around 80,000 clones listed, approximately 83% are singletons. In regard to this clone: Its matching antigen is unknown.

The genes are TRBV9 and TRBJ2-1, with D possibly being TRBD1 or TRBD2 (7 bases each). This TCR was sampled from an adult who received the AZD1222 COVID-19 vaccine. Sample: peripheral blood, taken 28 days after the second AZD1222 dose. The CDR3 region is CASSHSQGGHLSYNEQFF. In DNA form, the CDR3 reads TGTGCCAGCAGCCACTCCCAGGGGGGGCACCTCTCCTACAATGAGCAGTTCTTC.